This T cell receptor (beta chain) is from a study of CD8+ T cells in alopecia areata. Study-wide results and caveats: On tofacitinib, scalp clonality and expanded CD8+ clones among top 100 fell significantly. TCR sharing was clearer in mice than between patients, perhaps partly owing to patient HLA diversity.

RNA extraction was followed by reverse transcription into cDNA, which acted as the sequencing template. TCRdb keeps only in-frame clones here, not all; method: immunoSEQ multiplex PCR. The profile shows about 200,000 clones, about two fifths of them singletons. From germline, CDR1 is ENHRY and CDR2 SYGVKD. The CDR3 has 16 amino acids. V was trimmed by 3 bases and J by 0 bases, leaving 15 bases between them. A few counts support this clone. Its antigen is unknown. Treatment reported: oral pan-JAK inhibitor, 5-10 mg twice daily. This chain uses TRBV10-3 with TRBJ2-7; D is ambiguous. This TCR was sampled from a human donor with alopecia areata. The sample here was CD4+ T cells sorted from blood, taken at approximately week 31, from a patient treated with tofacitinib. The CDR3: CAISDSARRSSYEQYF. CDR3 nucleotides: TGTGCCATCAGTGATTCGGCCAGGCGAAGCTCCTACGAGCAGTACTTC.